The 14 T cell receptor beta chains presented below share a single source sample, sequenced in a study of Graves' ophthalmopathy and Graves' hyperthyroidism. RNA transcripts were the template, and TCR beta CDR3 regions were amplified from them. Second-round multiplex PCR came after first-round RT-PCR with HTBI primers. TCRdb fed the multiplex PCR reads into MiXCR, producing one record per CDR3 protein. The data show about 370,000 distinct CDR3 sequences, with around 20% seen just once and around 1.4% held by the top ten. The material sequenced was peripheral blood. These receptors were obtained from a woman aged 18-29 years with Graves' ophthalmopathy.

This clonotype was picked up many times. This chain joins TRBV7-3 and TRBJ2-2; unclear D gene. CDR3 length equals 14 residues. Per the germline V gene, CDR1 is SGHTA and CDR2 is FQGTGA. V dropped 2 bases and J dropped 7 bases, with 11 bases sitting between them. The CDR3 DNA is TGTGCCAGCAGCTTATTGGGCAGAAACGGGGAGCTGTTTTTT. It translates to CASSLLGRNGELFF.

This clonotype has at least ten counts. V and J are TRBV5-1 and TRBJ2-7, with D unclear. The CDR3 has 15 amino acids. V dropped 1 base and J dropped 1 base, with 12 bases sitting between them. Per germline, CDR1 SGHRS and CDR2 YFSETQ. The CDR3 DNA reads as TGCGCCAGCAGCTTGCTTTCGACGGCGTCCTACGAGCAGTACTTC. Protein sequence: CASSLLSTASYEQYF. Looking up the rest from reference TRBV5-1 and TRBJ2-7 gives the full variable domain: KAGVTQTPRYLIKTRGQQVTLSCSPISGHRSVSWYQQTPGQGLQFLFEYFSETQRNKGNFPGRFSGRQFSNSRSEMNVSTLELGDSALYLCASSLLSTASYEQYFGPGTRLTVT.

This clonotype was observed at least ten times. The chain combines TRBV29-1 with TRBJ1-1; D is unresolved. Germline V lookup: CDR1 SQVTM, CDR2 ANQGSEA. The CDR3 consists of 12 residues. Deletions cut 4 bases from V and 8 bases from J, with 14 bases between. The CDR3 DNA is TGCAGCGTTGCGGCCGGGCTCGCGGAAGCTTTCTTT. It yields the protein CSVAAGLAEAFF.

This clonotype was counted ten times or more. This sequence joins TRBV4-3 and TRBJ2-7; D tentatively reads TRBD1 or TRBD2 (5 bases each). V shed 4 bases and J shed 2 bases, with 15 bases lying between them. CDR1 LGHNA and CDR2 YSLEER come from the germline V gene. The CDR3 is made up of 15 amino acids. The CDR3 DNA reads TGCGCCAGCAGCCGGGGGAGCTCGGGGACCTACGAGCAGTACTTC. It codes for CASSRGSSGTYEQYF.

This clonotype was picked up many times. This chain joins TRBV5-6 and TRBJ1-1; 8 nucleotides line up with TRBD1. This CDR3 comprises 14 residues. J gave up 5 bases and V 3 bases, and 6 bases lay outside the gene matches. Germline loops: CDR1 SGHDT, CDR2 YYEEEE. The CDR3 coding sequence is TGTGCCAGCAGCTCGACAGGGGCGAGAACTGAAGCTTTCTTT. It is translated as CASSSTGARTEAFF.

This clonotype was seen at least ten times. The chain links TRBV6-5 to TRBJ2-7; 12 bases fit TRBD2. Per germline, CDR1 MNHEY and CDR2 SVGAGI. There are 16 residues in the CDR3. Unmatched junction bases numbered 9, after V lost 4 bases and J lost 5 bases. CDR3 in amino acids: CASSLRLAGVRNEQYF. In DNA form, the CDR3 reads TGTGCCAGCAGTTTAAGACTAGCGGGAGTGAGGAACGAGCAGTACTTC.

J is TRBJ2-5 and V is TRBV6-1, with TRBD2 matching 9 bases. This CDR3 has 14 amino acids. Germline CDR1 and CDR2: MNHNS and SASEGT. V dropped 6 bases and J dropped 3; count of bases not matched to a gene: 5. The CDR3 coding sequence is TGTGCCAGCAGACCCTTAGCGGGGGAAGAGACCCAGTACTTC. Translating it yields CASRPLAGEETQYF.

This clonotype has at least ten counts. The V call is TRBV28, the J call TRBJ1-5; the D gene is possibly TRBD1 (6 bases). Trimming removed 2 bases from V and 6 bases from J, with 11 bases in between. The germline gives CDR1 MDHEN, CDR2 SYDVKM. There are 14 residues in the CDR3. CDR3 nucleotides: TGTGCCAGCAGTTTAGGTGGAGGGGGTCAGCCCCAGCATTTT. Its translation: CASSLGGGGQPQHF.

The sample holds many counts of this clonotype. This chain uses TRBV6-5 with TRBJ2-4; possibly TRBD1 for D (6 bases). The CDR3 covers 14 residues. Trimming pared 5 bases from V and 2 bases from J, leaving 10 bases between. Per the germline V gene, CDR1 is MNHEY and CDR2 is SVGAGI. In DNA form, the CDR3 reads TGTGCCAGCAGTCACAGGGAAACCAAAAACATTCAGTACTTC. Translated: CASSHRETKNIQYF.

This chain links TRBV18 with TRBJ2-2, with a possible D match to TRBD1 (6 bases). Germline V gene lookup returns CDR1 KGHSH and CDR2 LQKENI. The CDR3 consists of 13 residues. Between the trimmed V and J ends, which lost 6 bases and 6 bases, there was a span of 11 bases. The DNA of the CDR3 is TGTGCCAGCTCGACACAGGGTGCCGGGGAGCTGTTTTTT. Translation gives CASSTQGAGELFF.

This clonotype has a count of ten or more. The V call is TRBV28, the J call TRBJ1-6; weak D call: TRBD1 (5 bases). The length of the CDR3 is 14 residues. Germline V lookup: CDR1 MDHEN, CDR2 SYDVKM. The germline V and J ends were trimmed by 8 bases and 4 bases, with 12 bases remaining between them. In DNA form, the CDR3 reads TGTGCCAGCGGGGCAGGAGGGTATAATTCACCCCTCCACTTT. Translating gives CASGAGGYNSPLHF.

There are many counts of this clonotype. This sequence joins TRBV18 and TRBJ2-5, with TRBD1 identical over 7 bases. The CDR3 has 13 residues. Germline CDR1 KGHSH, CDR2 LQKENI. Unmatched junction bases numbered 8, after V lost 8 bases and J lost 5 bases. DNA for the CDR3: TGTGCCAGCAGTCCCGGGACAGCGGAGACCCAGTACTTC. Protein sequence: CASSPGTAETQYF.

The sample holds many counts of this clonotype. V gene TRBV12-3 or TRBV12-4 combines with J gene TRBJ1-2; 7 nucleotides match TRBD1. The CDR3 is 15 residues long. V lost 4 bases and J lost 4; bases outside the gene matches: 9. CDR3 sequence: CASSSSWTGSYGYTF. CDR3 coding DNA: TGTGCCAGCAGTTCCTCCTGGACAGGCTCCTATGGCTACACCTTC.

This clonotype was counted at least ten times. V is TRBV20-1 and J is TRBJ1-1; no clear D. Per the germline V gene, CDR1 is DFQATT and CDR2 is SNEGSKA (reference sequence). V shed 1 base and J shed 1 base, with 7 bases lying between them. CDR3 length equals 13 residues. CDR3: CSARVPGNTEAFF. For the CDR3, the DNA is TGCAGTGCTAGAGTCCCGGGGAACACTGAAGCTTTCTTT.